Listed here are 23 T cell receptor beta chains from one sample, sequenced in a study of blood T cell repertoires in COVID-19. The method was immunoSEQ multiplex PCR; TCRdb's version includes in-frame clones alone and lacks a portion of them. The table shows fewer than 400,000 clones, with 89% occurring only once. Sequencing was done on a sample of PBMCs or T cells enriched from blood (not recorded which). Source of these receptors: a woman aged 25 to 45 who had recovered from COVID-19.

This chain uses TRBV7-8 with TRBJ2-7; 7 bases line up with TRBD2. CDR1 and CDR2 (germline): SGHVS, FQNEAQ. The CDR3 totals 13 residues. J was trimmed by 5 bases and V by 3 bases; bases with no gene match: 4. CDR3 sequence: CASSFRDYDEQYF. CDR3 nucleotides: TGTGCCAGCAGCTTCCGGGACTACGACGAGCAGTACTTC.

The chain uses TRBV25-1 and TRBJ2-2; 7 nucleotides align to TRBD2. V gave up 1 base and J gave up 4 bases; unmatched junction bases: 3. Germline V CDR1 and CDR2: MGHDK, SYGVNS. The CDR3 loop spans 15 amino acids. The CDR3 DNA reads as TGTGCCAGCAGTGAATTTGGGGGGGGCACCGGGGAGCTGTTTTTT. Translation gives CASSEFGGGTGELFF.

DNA of the CDR3: TGTGCCAGCACCACCAAGAGTTATGACTCCTATAATTCACCCCTCCACTTT. Its translation: CASTTKSYDSYNSPLHF. J is TRBJ1-6 and V is TRBV6-4; D uncertain. Germline-derived CDR1 and CDR2 are MRHNA and SNTAGT. Between the trimmed V and J ends, which lost 7 bases and 0 bases, there was a span of 16 bases. The CDR3 runs 17 residues.

The chain has TRBV13 and TRBJ1-2, with 7 bases that match TRBD1. CDR1 is PRHDT, CDR2 FYEKMQ, per germline (reference sequence). With 1 base clipped from V and 7 bases from J, the junction kept 3 bases outside the gene matches. CDR3 length equals 13 residues. The CDR3 reads CASSLEGASGYTF. The CDR3, as DNA: TGTGCCAGCAGCTTAGAGGGGGCGAGTGGCTACACCTTC.

The V call is TRBV4-2, the J call TRBJ2-1, with a weak D call TRBD2 (5 bases). From germline, CDR1 is LGHNA and CDR2 YNFKEQ. V lost 1 base and J 3 bases, leaving 7 bases between the germline ends. This CDR3 region has 14 residues. The CDR3 coding sequence is TGTGCCAGCAGCCAAGCGGGAATCTACAATGAGCAGTTCTTC. This sequence encodes CASSQAGIYNEQFF.

This chain links TRBV5-8 with TRBJ2-5; a weak D match, TRBD1 (5 bases). The germline CDR1 and CDR2 sequences are SGHTS and YDEGEE. The V gene lost 2 bases and the J gene lost 4 bases, with 15 bases spanning the gap. The CDR3 sequence is 15 residues long. The CDR3 nucleotides read TGTGCCAGCAGCTTAACAGGATGGGAAGGAGAGACCCAGTACTTC. Its translation is CASSLTGWEGETQYF.

The chain couples TRBV27 to TRBJ1-4; perhaps TRBD1 as D (5 bases). Between the trimmed V and J ends, which lost 6 bases and 6 bases, there was a span of 14 bases. The CDR3 is 14 amino acids. Germline-derived CDR1 and CDR2 are MNHEY and SMNVEV (reference sequence). The CDR3 nucleotides are TGTGCCAGCAGGGTAGTCCAGGGTCATGAAAAACTGTTTTTT. It translates to CASRVVQGHEKLFF. Supplemented by reference TRBV27 and TRBJ1-4, the full variable domain reads EAQVTQNPRYLITVTGKKLTVTCSQNMNHEYMSWYRQDPGLGLRQIYYSMNVEVTDKGDVPEGYKVSRKEKRNFPLILESPSPNQTSLYFCASRVVQGHEKLFFGSGTQLSVL.

The chain uses TRBV3-1 (or the pseudogene TRBV3-2) and TRBJ2-1, with a tentative D call TRBD2 (6 bases). Germline CDR1 and CDR2: LGHDT and YNNKEL (reference sequence). Deletions cut 0 bases from V and 10 bases from J, with 13 bases between. This CDR3 spans 14 amino acids. CDR3 sequence reads: CASSQEPGVREQFF. CDR3 nucleotide sequence: TGTGCCAGCAGCCAAGAGCCGGGAGTACGCGAGCAGTTCTTC.

In nucleotides, the CDR3 is TGTGCCAGCAGCTACGACCGGCGGGGAAGGGACTATGGCTACACCTTC. Translated, it gives CASSYDRRGRDYGYTF. The gene calls are TRBV7-9 and TRBJ1-2, with no clear D. Germline lookup yields CDR1 SEHNR and CDR2 FQNEAQ (reference sequence). The ends were cut back, 4 bases at V and 3 bases at J, with 18 bases in the middle. CDR3 length: 16 amino acids.

This chain uses TRBV11-2 with TRBJ1-2; D call uncertain. This CDR3 is built from 14 residues. CDR1 is SGHAT and CDR2 is FQNNGV in the germline V gene. V dropped 7 bases and J dropped 5 bases, with 17 bases sitting between them. CDR3 DNA: TGTGCCAGCACGCCGCCTGGCGGGAGTTATGGCTACACCTTC. It encodes CASTPPGGSYGYTF.

This chain links TRBV5-4 with TRBJ1-1; TRBD1 matches at 10 bases. This CDR3 is built from 14 residues. Germline values: CDR1 SGHNT, CDR2 YYREEE (reference sequence). V was pared by 4 bases and J by 7 bases, with 7 bases of the junction left unmatched. CDR3 amino acids: CASSLPGQGIEAFF. CDR3 in DNA: TGTGCCAGCAGCCTCCCGGGACAGGGGATTGAAGCTTTCTTT.

The chain is built from TRBV4-1 and TRBJ2-5, with 7 bases identical to TRBD1. CDR1 MGHRA and CDR2 YSYEKL come from the germline V gene. The V segment lost 3 bases and the J segment 2 bases; nucleotides outside the gene matches: 6. CDR3 length: 15 residues. The CDR3 coding sequence is TGCGCCAGCAGCCACCCCCCGGGACAGCAAGAGACCCAGTACTTC. Translated, it gives CASSHPPGQQETQYF.

The rearrangement links TRBV9 to TRBJ2-5; perhaps TRBD2 as D (5 bases). Between the trimmed V and J ends, which lost 3 bases and 5 bases, there was a span of 5 bases. The CDR3 length is 11 residues. Germline V lookup: CDR1 SGDLS, CDR2 YYNGEE. Here the CDR3 DNA reads TGTGCCAGCAGCGCGGGGGAGACCCAGTACTTC. Amino acids: CASSAGETQYF.

This chain uses TRBV19 with TRBJ2-2; 9 positions match TRBD2. The germline V gene has CDR1 LNHDA and CDR2 SQIVND (reference sequence). The CDR3 is 17 amino acids. The V and J ends lost 5 bases and 1 base, in that order; junction bases with no gene match: 8. CDR3 amino acids: CASSLLTSGWNTGELFF. The CDR3 nucleotides read TGTGCCAGTAGTCTACTCACTAGCGGGTGGAACACCGGGGAGCTGTTTTTT.

The CDR3, as DNA: TGCGCCAGCAGCCAAGAGACGGGGGGGAATACTGTCGGGGAGCTGTTTTTT. Amino acids: CASSQETGGNTVGELFF. V gene TRBV4-3 combines with J gene TRBJ2-2; 8 bases map to TRBD2. CDR3 length: 17 amino acids. Germline V gene sequence: CDR1 LGHNA, CDR2 YSLEER. V shed 0 bases and J 7 bases; nucleotides not matched to a gene: 10.

The chain recombines TRBV30 with TRBJ1-1, with a weak D call TRBD1 (5 bases). Trimming removed 2 bases from V and 5 bases from J, with 15 bases in between. This CDR3 is built from 14 residues. Germline V gene data show CDR1 as GTSNPN and CDR2 as SVGIG (reference sequence). The CDR3 nucleotides read TGTGCCTGGAGTCAATGGGGGGGAGAGACTGAAGCTTTCTTT. Translation: CAWSQWGGETEAFF.

This chain links TRBV7-3 with TRBJ2-1; 10 bases are a match to TRBD2. V was clipped by 5 bases and J by 2 bases; unmatched bases: 9. Germline CDR1 is SGHTA and CDR2 is FQGTGA. CDR3 length equals 17 residues. The CDR3 is CASSPIGLADTYNEQFF. The CDR3 DNA is TGTGCCAGCAGCCCGATCGGACTAGCGGATACCTACAATGAGCAGTTCTTC.

V and J are TRBV19 and TRBJ2-1; TRBD2 agrees at 7 bases. Germline lookup yields CDR1 LNHDA and CDR2 SQIVND (reference sequence). The CDR3 length is 15 residues. J was trimmed by 16 bases and V by 4 bases; bases with no gene match: 19. CDR3 loop: CASSTLPGGRATLFF. Here the CDR3 DNA reads TGTGCCAGTAGTACGCTCCCCGGGGGGAGGGCTACCCTATTCTTC.

The V gene is TRBV9, the J gene TRBJ1-1; perhaps TRBD1 as D (5 bases). V gave up 0 bases and J gave up 12 bases, with 15 bases separating them. This CDR3 has 13 residues. Germline V CDR1 and CDR2: SGDLS, YYNGEE. The CDR3 loop is CASSVEGGRGTFF. The CDR3, as DNA: TGTGCCAGCAGCGTAGAAGGAGGGAGGGGTACTTTCTTT.

This chain uses TRBV6-5 with TRBJ2-7, with D uncertain. Germline loops: CDR1 MNHEY, CDR2 SVGAGI. This CDR3 contains 16 residues. V lost 4 bases to trimming and J lost 1 base, with 17 bases between them. The CDR3 loop reads CASSSALQAGSYEQYF. In DNA form, the CDR3 reads TGTGCCAGCAGTTCGGCCCTCCAAGCAGGTTCCTACGAGCAGTACTTC.

V and J are TRBV7-9 and TRBJ2-1; perhaps TRBD1 as D (5 bases). Looked up from germline, CDR1 is SEHNR and CDR2 is FQNEAQ (reference sequence). The V end was cut by 4 bases, the J end by 4 bases, with 5 bases between. This CDR3 is built from 12 residues. CDR3 in amino acids: CASSYRYNEQFF. CDR3 coding DNA: TGTGCCAGCAGCTACAGGTACAATGAGCAGTTCTTC.

Worth noting for this clone: The junction shows a germline mismatch at one end, possibly a read error. This sequence joins TRBV24-1 and TRBJ1-6, with 7 bases that match TRBD1. From germline, CDR1 is KGHDR and CDR2 SFDVKD. This CDR3 is 16 amino acids long. The CDR3 loop reads CATFWPGGNYNSPFHF. CDR3 sequence (DNA): TGTGCCACCTTTTGGCCAGGGGGGAACTATAATTCACCCTTCCACTTT.

V gene TRBV25-1 combines with J gene TRBJ1-5, with a weak D call TRBD1 (6 bases). V shed 5 bases and J shed 1 base, with 6 bases lying between them. CDR3 length: 13 residues. The germline V gene encodes CDR1 MGHDK and CDR2 SYGVNS. The CDR3 DNA sequence: TGTGCCAGCAGTACAGGGAGCAATCAGCCCCAGCATTTT. Translating it yields CASSTGSNQPQHF.